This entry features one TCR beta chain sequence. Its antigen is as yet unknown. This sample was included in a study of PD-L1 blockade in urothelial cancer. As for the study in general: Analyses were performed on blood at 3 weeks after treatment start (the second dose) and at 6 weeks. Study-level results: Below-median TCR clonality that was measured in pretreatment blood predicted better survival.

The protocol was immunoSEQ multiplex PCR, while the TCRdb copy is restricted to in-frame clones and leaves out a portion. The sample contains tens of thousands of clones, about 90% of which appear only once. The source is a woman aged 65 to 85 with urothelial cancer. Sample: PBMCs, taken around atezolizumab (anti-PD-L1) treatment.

The CDR3 region is CASSQVSGGQETQYF. Written as DNA, the CDR3 is TGTGCCAGCAGCCAAGTTAGCGGGGGCCAAGAGACCCAGTACTTC. This chain uses TRBV4-2 with TRBJ2-5; 9 bases are a match to TRBD2. This CDR3 region has 15 residues. J gave up 1 base and V 1 base, and 1 base lay outside the gene matches. Germline CDR1 reads LGHNA; CDR2 reads YNFKEQ.